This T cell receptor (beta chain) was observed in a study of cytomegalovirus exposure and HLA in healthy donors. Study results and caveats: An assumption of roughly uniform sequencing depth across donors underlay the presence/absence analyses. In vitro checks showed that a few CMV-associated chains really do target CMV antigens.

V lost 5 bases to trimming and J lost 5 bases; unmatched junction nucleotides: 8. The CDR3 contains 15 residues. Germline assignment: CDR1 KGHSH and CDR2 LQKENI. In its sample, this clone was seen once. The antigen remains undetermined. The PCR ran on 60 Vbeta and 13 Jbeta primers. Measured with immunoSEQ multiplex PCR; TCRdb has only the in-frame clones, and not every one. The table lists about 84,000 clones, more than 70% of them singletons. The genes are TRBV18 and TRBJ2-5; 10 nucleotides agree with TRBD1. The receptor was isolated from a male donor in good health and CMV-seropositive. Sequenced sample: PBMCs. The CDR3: CASSAGQGLGETQYF. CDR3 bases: TGTGCCAGCTCAGCGGGACAGGGGCTCGGGGAGACCCAGTACTTC.